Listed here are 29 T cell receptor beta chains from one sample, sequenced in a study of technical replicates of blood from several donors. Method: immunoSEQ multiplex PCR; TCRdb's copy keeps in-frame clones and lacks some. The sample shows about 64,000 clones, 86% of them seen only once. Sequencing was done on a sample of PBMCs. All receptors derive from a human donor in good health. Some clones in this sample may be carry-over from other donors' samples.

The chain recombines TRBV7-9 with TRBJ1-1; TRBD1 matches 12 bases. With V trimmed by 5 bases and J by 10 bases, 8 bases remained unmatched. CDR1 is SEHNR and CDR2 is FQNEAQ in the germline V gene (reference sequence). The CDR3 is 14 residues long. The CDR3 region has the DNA TGTGCCAGCAGCACGGGACAGGGGGCGGATAGAGCTTTCTTT. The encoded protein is CASSTGQGADRAFF.

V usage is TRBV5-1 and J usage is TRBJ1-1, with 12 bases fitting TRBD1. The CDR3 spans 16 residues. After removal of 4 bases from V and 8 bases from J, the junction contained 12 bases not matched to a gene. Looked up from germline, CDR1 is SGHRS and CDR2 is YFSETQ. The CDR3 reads CASSRTGTGGSGEAFF. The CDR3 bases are TGCGCCAGCAGCCGGACCGGGACAGGGGGCTCAGGGGAAGCTTTCTTT.

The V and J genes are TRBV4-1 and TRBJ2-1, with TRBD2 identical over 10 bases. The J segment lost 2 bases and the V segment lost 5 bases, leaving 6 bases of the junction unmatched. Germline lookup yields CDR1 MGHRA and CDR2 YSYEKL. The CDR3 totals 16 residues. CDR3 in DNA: TGCGCCAGCAGCAGGATGAGCGGGAGGGCCTACAATGAGCAGTTCTTC. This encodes CASSRMSGRAYNEQFF.

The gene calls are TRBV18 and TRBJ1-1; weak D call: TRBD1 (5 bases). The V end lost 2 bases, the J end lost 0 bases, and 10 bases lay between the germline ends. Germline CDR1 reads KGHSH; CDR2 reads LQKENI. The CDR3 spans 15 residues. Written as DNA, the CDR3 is TGTGCCAGCTCACCAGGGGCAGGGATGAACACTGAAGCTTTCTTT. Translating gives CASSPGAGMNTEAFF.

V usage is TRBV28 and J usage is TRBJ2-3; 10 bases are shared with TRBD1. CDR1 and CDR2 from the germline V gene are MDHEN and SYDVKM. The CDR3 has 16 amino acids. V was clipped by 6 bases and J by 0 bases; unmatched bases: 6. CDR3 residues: CASSDPGQGSTDTQYF. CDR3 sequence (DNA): TGTGCCAGCAGCGATCCGGGACAGGGGAGCACAGATACGCAGTATTTT.

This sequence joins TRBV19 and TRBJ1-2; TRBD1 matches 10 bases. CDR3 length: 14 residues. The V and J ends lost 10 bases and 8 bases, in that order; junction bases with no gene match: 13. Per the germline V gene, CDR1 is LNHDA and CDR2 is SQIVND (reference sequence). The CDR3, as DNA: TGTGCCACCCTGGGGAGGGACAGGGGACGGGGCTACACCTTC. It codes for CATLGRDRGRGYTF.

CDR3 DNA sequence: TGTGCCAGCAGCCCCACCTCAGGGGGATCCTATAATTCACCCCTCCACTTT. This codes for CASSPTSGGSYNSPLHF. This chain uses TRBV5-6 with TRBJ1-6; 7 nucleotides align to TRBD1. CDR3 size: 17 residues. Germline CDR1 and CDR2: SGHDT and YYEEEE. The V and J ends lost 4 bases and 1 base, in that order; junction bases with no gene match: 8.

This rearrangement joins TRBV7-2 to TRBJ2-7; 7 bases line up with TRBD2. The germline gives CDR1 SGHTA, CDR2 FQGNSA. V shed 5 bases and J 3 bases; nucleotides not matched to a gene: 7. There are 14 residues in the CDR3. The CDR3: CASSHLAGDYEQYF. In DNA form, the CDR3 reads TGTGCCAGCAGCCACCTGGCGGGAGACTACGAGCAGTACTTC.

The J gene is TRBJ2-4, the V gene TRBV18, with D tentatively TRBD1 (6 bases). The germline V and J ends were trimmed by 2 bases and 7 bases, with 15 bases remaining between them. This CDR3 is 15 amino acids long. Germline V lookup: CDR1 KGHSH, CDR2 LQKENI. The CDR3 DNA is TGTGCCAGCTCACCATCTTCGGGACACATCAACATTCAGTACTTC. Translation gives CASSPSSGHINIQYF.

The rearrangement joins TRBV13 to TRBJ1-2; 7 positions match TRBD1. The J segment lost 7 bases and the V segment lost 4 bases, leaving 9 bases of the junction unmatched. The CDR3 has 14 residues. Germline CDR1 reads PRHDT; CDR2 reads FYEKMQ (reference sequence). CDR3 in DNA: TGTGCCAGCAGCTCGCAGGGGGGAATAGGTGGCTACACCTTC. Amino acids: CASSSQGGIGGYTF. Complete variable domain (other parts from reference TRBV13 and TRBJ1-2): AAGVIQSPRHLIKEKRETATLKCYPIPRHDTVYWYQQGPGQDPQFLISFYEKMQSDKGSIPDRFSAQQFSDYHSELNMSSLELGDSALYFCASSSQGGIGGYTFGSGTRLTVV.

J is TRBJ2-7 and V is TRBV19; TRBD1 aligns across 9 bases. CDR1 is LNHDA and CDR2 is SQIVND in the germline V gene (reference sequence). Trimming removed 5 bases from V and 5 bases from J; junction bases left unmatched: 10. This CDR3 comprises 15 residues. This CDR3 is CASSPWGQGYHEQYF. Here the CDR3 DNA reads TGTGCCAGTAGTCCGTGGGGACAGGGCTACCACGAGCAGTACTTC.

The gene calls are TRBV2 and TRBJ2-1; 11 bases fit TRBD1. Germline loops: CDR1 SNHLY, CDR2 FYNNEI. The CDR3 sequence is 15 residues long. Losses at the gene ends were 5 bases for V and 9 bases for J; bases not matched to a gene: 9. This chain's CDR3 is CASSTGTGGGGEQFF. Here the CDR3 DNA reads TGTGCCAGCAGTACTGGGACAGGGGGTGGGGGTGAGCAGTTCTTC.

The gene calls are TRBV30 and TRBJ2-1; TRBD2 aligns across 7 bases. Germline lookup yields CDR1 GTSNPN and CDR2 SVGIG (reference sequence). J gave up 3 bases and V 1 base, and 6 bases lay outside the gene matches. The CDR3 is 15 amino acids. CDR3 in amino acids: CAWSGEGQGYNEQFF. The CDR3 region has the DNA TGTGCCTGGAGTGGGGAGGGGCAGGGCTACAATGAGCAGTTCTTC.

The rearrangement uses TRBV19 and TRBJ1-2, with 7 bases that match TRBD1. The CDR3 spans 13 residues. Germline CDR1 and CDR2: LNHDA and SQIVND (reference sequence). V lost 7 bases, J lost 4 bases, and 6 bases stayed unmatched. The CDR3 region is CASNVQGVYGYTF. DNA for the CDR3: TGTGCCAGTAACGTGCAGGGGGTCTATGGCTACACCTTC.

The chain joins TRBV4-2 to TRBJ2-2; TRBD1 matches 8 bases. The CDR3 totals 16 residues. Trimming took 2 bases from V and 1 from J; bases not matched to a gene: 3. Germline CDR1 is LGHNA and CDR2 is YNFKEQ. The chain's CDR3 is CASSQIDRGNTGELFF. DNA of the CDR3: TGTGCCAGCAGCCAAATTGACAGGGGGAACACCGGGGAGCTGTTTTTT.

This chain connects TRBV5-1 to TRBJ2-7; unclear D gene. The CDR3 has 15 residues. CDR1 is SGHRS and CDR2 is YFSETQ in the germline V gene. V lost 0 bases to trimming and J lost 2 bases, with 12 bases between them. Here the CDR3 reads CASSLVGQVPYEQYF. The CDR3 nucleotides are TGCGCCAGCAGCTTGGTTGGCCAGGTACCCTACGAGCAGTACTTC.

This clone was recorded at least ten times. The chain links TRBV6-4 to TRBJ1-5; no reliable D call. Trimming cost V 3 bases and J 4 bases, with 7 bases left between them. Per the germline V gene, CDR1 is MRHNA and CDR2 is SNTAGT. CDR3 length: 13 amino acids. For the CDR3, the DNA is TGTGCCAGCAGTGAGGCGGCAAATCAGCCCCAGCATTTT. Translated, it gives CASSEAANQPQHF.

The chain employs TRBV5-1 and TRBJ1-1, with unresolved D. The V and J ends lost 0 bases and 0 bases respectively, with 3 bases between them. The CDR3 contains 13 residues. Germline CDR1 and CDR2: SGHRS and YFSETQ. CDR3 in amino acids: CASSLAVNTEAFF. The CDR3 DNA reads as TGCGCCAGCAGCTTGGCCGTGAACACTGAAGCTTTCTTT.

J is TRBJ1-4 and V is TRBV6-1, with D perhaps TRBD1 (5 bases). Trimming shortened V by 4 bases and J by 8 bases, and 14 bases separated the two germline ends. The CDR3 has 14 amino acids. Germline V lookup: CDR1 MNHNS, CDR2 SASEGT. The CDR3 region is CASSAGEFSEKLFF. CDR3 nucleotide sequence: TGTGCCAGCAGTGCGGGGGAGTTTTCGGAAAAACTGTTTTTT.

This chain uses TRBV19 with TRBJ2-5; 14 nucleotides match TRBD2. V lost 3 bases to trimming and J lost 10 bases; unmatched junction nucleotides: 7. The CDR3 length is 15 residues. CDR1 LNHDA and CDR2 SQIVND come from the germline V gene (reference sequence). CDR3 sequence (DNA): TGTGCCAGTAGTATCTCCGGACTAGCGGGAGGTAGCCAGTACTTC. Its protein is CASSISGLAGGSQYF.

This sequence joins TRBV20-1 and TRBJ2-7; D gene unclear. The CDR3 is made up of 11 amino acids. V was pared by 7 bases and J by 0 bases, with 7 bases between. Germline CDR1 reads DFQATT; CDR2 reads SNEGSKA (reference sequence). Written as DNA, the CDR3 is TGCAGTGTCTACGTCTCCTACGAGCAGTACTTC. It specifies CSVYVSYEQYF.

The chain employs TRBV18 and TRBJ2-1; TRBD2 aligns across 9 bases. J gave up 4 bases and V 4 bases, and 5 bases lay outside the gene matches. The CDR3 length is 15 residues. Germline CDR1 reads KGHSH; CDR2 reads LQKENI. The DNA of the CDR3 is TGTGCCAGCTCACTCGAGCGGGGGGCTTACAATGAGCAGTTCTTC. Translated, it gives CASSLERGAYNEQFF.

Here the CDR3 reads CASSVGGLAGGLNEQFF. The CDR3 nucleotides are TGTGCCAGCAGCGTAGGAGGACTAGCGGGGGGGTTGAATGAGCAGTTCTTC. The rearrangement uses TRBV9 and TRBJ2-1, with 15 nucleotides matching TRBD2. Trimming removed 0 bases from V and 7 bases from J; junction bases left unmatched: 5. The germline CDR1 and CDR2 sequences are SGDLS and YYNGEE. The CDR3 length is 17 residues.

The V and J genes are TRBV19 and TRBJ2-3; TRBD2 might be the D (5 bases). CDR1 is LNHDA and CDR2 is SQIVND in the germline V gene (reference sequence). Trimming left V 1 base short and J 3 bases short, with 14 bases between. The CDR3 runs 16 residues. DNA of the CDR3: TGTGCCAGTAGTATAGGCGGGCTACTGACGACAGATACGCAGTATTTT. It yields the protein CASSIGGLLTTDTQYF.

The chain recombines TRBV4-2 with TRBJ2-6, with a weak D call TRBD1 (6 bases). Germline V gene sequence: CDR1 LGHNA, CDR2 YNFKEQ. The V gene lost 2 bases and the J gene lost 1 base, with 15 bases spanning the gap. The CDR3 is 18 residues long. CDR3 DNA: TGTGCCAGCAGCCAAAAACAGGGAGTAGGATCTGGGGCCAACGTCCTGACTTTC. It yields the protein CASSQKQGVGSGANVLTF.

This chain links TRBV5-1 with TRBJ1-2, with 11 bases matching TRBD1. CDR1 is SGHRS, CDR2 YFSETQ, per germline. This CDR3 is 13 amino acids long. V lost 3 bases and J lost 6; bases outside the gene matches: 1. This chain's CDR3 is CASSWTGGNGYTF. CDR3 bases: TGCGCCAGCAGCTGGACAGGGGGCAATGGCTACACCTTC.

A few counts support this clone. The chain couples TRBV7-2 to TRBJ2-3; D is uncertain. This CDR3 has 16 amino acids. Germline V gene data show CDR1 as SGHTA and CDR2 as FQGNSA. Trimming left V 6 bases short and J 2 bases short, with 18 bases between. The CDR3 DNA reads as TGTGCCAGCAGTAGACCCCTAGTGGATCCCACAGATACGCAGTATTTT. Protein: CASSRPLVDPTDTQYF.

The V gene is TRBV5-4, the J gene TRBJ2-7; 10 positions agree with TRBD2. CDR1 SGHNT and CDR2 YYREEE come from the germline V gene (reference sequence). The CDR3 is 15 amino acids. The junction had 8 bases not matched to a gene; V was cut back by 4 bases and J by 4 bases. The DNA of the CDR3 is TGTGCCAGCAGCAGAAGCGGGGGGGCCGTTTACGAGCAGTACTTC. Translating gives CASSRSGGAVYEQYF. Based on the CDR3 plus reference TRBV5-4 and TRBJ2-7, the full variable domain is ETGVTQSPTHLIKTRGQQVTLRCSSQSGHNTVSWYQQALGQGPQFIFQYYREEENGRGNFPPRFSGLQFPNYSSELNVNALELDDSALYLCASSRSGGAVYEQYFGPGTRLTVT.

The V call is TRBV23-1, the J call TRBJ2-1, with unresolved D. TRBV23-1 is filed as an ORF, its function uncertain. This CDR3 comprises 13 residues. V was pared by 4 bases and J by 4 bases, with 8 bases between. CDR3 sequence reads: CASSLSRYNEQFF. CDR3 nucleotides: TGCGCCAGCAGTCTAAGCAGGTACAATGAGCAGTTCTTC.